The rows below give T cell receptor beta chains drawn from one sample of a study of cytomegalovirus exposure and HLA in healthy donors. Produced via immunoSEQ multiplex PCR; TCRdb's table is partial and in-frame only. The sample shows approximately 140,000 clones, over 70% of them seen only once. The sample comprised PBMCs. The receptor source for this set is a woman aged 60-75 years in good health and CMV-seropositive. CDR3s include the opening cysteine and the closing phenylalanine or tryptophan. A D gene is named only where the DNA matches it firmly. For some rows the clone size is stated as once, few or many, or as a class when expanded; others skip it.

CDR3: CASSPPTGAHEQYF
DNA: TGCGCCAGCAGCCCACCGACAGGCGCCCACGAGCAGTACTTC
V: TRBV5-1
D: -
size: -
J: TRBJ2-7

CDR3: CASSPLSGANTGELFF
DNA: TGCGCCAGCAGCCCGCTAAGCGGGGCAAACACCGGGGAGCTGTTTTTT
V: TRBV5-1
D: TRBD2
size: few
J: TRBJ2-2

CDR3: CASSPGTASNQPQHF
DNA: TGTGCCAGCAGCCCAGGGACAGCTAGCAATCAGCCCCAGCATTTT
V: TRBV7-6
D: TRBD1
size: -
J: TRBJ1-5

CDR3: CASSFSGGAGNEQFF
DNA: TGCGCCAGCAGCTTTAGCGGGGGGGCCGGGAATGAGCAGTTCTTC
V: TRBV5-1
D: TRBD2
size: once
J: TRBJ2-1

CDR3: CASSFRDRGGGGTQYF
DNA: TGTGCCAGCAGCTTCCGGGACAGGGGAGGAGGCGGTACGCAGTATTTT
V: TRBV7-8
D: TRBD1
size: -
J: TRBJ2-3

CDR3: CASSPQTGGSYEQYF
DNA: TGTGCCAGCAGCCCACAGACAGGGGGAAGTTACGAGCAGTACTTC
V: TRBV5-4
D: TRBD1
size: -
J: TRBJ2-7

CDR3: CASSSLDRNTEAFF
DNA: TGTGCCAGCAGCTCCCTCGACAGAAACACTGAAGCTTTCTTT
V: TRBV13
D: -
size: once
J: TRBJ1-1

CDR3: CASSAGTPPAFF
DNA: TGTGCCAGCTCAGCGGGGACCCCCCCGGCTTTCTTT
V: TRBV18
D: -
size: -
J: TRBJ1-1

CDR3: CASSQAGRGANYGYTF
DNA: TGTGCCAGCAGCCAAGCTGGGCGGGGAGCTAACTATGGCTACACCTTC
V: TRBV14
D: -
size: -
J: TRBJ1-2

CDR3: CASSEQGAEAFF
DNA: TGTGCCAGCAGTGAACAGGGGGCTGAAGCTTTCTTT
V: TRBV6-1
D: TRBD1
size: once
J: TRBJ1-1

CDR3: CASSPDSLTQYF
DNA: TGTGCCAGCAGCCCGGACTCCCTTACGCAGTATTTT
V: TRBV7-6
D: -
size: -
J: TRBJ2-3

CDR3: CASSLSPQETQYF
DNA: TGTGCCAGCAGCCTATCCCCCCAAGAGACCCAGTACTTC
V: TRBV11-3
D: -
size: -
J: TRBJ2-5

CDR3: CASSQEGRGLGSPLHF
DNA: TGCGCCAGCAGCCAAGAGGGAAGGGGGTTAGGTTCCCCCCTCCACTTT
V: TRBV4-1
D: -
size: -
J: TRBJ1-6

CDR3: CASSSPGGYDEKLFF
DNA: TGTGCCAGCAGCTCCCCCGGGGGGTACGATGAAAAACTGTTTTTT
V: TRBV7-9
D: -
size: -
J: TRBJ1-4

CDR3: CASSLTSGAADTQYF
DNA: TGTGCCAGCAGCTTAACTAGCGGGGCAGCAGATACGCAGTATTTT
V: TRBV7-9
D: TRBD2
size: -
J: TRBJ2-3

CDR3: CASSFTNMNTEAFF
DNA: TGCGCCAGCAGCTTCACAAACATGAACACTGAAGCTTTCTTT
V: TRBV5-1
D: -
size: -
J: TRBJ1-1

CDR3: CASSEQGAGANVLTF
DNA: TGTGCCAGCAGTGAACAGGGTGCTGGGGCCAACGTCCTGACTTTC
V: TRBV2
D: -
size: -
J: TRBJ2-6

CDR3: CASSPQGRVYGYTF
DNA: TGTGCCAGCAGCCCCCAGGGAAGGGTCTATGGCTACACCTTC
V: TRBV11-2
D: -
size: -
J: TRBJ1-2

CDR3: CASSIGSRLLNTEAFF
DNA: TGTGCCAGTAGTATAGGATCCAGACTCTTGAACACTGAAGCTTTCTTT
V: TRBV19
D: -
size: -
J: TRBJ1-1

CDR3: CSSSSDSYTGELFF
DNA: TGTTCCAGCAGCTCAGACTCGTACACCGGGGAGCTGTTTTTT
V: TRBV7-9
D: -
size: -
J: TRBJ2-2